A selection of T cell receptor beta chains follows, all from one sample in a study of blood T cells in healthy people across ages. MiXCR was run by TCRdb on the 5' RACE reads, yielding one entry per CDR3 protein. Here the sample spans 910,000 or so distinct CDR3 sequences, just over 50% being singletons. The source material was blood. Source of these receptors: a woman aged 55 to 70 in good health. Both conserved end residues are part of each CDR3. A D gene is named only where the DNA matches it firmly. The listing skips clone size in some rows; elsewhere it reads once, few, many or a size class.

TRBV12-3/TRBV12-4,.,TRBJ2-5,.,TGTGCCAGCAGTTTTTGGGGCTTGGAGACCCAGTACTTC,CASSFWGLETQYF
TRBV12-3/TRBV12-4,.,TRBJ2-5,.,TGTGCCAGCAGTTTCCTGGAGGGCCAGGGGGAGACCCAGTACTTC,CASSFLEGQGETQYF
TRBV7-2,.,TRBJ2-4,few,TGTGCCAGCAGCCCACCGGGACCGAGAAACATTCAGTACTTC,CASSPPGPRNIQYF
TRBV28,TRBD2,TRBJ2-7,.,TGTGCCAGCAGTTTTATCGGGAGGGGACTAGCTCAGACCTACGAGCAGTACTTC,CASSFIGRGLAQTYEQYF
TRBV2,TRBD2,TRBJ2-5,few,TGTGCCAACCTCCCTTTCCTCGGGGACTACGAATCCCAAGAGACCCAGTACTTC,CANLPFLGDYESQETQYF
TRBV10-3,.,TRBJ2-7,.,TGTGCCATCAGTGGGACGGGACGGGACTCCGAGCAGTACTTC,CAISGTGRDSEQYF
TRBV28,.,TRBJ2-4,.,TGTGCCAAACGGGGGGCTATTGAAAACATTCAGTACTTC,CAKRGAIENIQYF
TRBV5-1,.,TRBJ2-3,few,TGCGCCAGCAGCTTGGGGGTCAGCACTTCGAGAGATACGCAGTATTTT,CASSLGVSTSRDTQYF
TRBV3-1,.,TRBJ2-5,few,TGTGCCAGCAGCCAGGTTGGCGTGAAGACCCAGTACTTC,CASSQVGVKTQYF
TRBV20-1,.,TRBJ1-5,.,TGCAGTGTCCGGGGCCCAGGGCAGCCCCAGCATTTT,CSVRGPGQPQHF
TRBV25-1,.,TRBJ2-7,few,TGTGCCAGCAGTGAATATGGTCCAGGGTCCTACGAGCAGTACTTC,CASSEYGPGSYEQYF
TRBV5-1,TRBD1,TRBJ1-6,.,TGCGCCAGCAGCCTCGTAGTCCGGGACAGGGGACTTGGAACCCTCCACTTT,CASSLVVRDRGLGTLHF
TRBV7-6,.,TRBJ1-1,.,TGTGCCAGCAGCTTAGCGGGCCAATTCATGAACACTGAAGCTTTCTTT,CASSLAGQFMNTEAFF
TRBV12-3/TRBV12-4,.,TRBJ2-5,.,TGTGCCAGCAGTTCGTATACCCGGGGCCAAGAGACCCAGTACTTC,CASSSYTRGQETQYF
TRBV4-2,.,TRBJ2-7,.,TGTGCCAGCAGCCAAGTATTCGATTCGGCGAAGGCCTACGAGCAGTACTTC,CASSQVFDSAKAYEQYF
TRBV5-6,.,TRBJ2-3,.,TGTGCCAGCAGCTTGTCCCCAGTTACGCAGTATTTT,CASSLSPVTQYF
TRBV29-1,.,TRBJ2-5,.,TGCAGCGTTGATGGGGACTGGTCAGAGCAGTACTTC,CSVDGDWSEQYF
TRBV5-1,TRBD2,TRBJ2-1,.,TGCGCCAGCAGCTTGGACGACACAGGACTAGCGGGAGTAGGCAATGAGCAGTTCTTC,CASSLDDTGLAGVGNEQFF
TRBV7-2,TRBD1,TRBJ1-2,.,TGTGCCAGCAGCAGAAACCTGGGACAGACGCTGACGGGCTACACCTTC,CASSRNLGQTLTGYTF
TRBV28,TRBD2,TRBJ2-7,many,TGTGCCAGCCGACGTACTAGCGGGAGAAACGACGAGCAGTACTTC,CASRRTSGRNDEQYF
TRBV4-3,.,TRBJ2-7,many,TGCGCCAGCAGCCGAGGCGTAAGCTCCTACGAGCAGTACTTC,CASSRGVSSYEQYF
TRBV10-3,TRBD1,TRBJ2-1,.,TGTGCCATCACCGACCAGACAGGGGGCTCCTACAATGAGCAGTTCTTC,CAITDQTGGSYNEQFF
TRBV19,TRBD2,TRBJ2-1,.,TGTGCCAGTAGTATGAGGGGTAGCGGGCGAATATCCCGAGGATATTTCAATGAGCAGTTCTTC,CASSMRGSGRISRGYFNEQFF
TRBV15,.,TRBJ2-5,.,TGTGCCACCAGCAGAGATTGGGTAGGAGAGACCCAGTACTTC,CATSRDWVGETQYF
TRBV4-3,.,TRBJ2-3,once,TGCGCCAGCAGCCAAGATCGATTAGCCGGTGGCGCTCGCACAGATACGCAGTATTTT,CASSQDRLAGGARTDTQYF